One sample yielded the 14 T cell receptor beta chains listed below, sequenced in a study of blood T cell repertoires in COVID-19. TCRdb's table, derived via immunoSEQ multiplex PCR, lists solely in-frame clones and lacks some. The table shows fewer than 85,000 clones, with 79% occurring only once. The sequencing input was peripheral blood. These receptors all stem from a man aged 60 to 75 with active or convalescent COVID-19.

This clone was recorded a few times. The DNA for the CDR3 is TGCGCCAGCAGCCTTCAGGGTTACGAGCAGTACTTC. This codes for CASSLQGYEQYF. V gene TRBV5-1 combines with J gene TRBJ2-7; tentative D call: TRBD1 (5 bases). V was shortened by 4 bases and J by 4 bases, with 9 bases between the two germline ends. The CDR3 is 12 residues long. Germline CDR1 SGHRS, CDR2 YFSETQ.

This chain links TRBV19 with TRBJ1-2, with TRBD1 identical over 9 bases. This CDR3 comprises 14 residues. Trimming took 6 bases from V and 4 from J; bases not matched to a gene: 6. Germline V gene sequence: CDR1 LNHDA, CDR2 SQIVND (reference sequence). CDR3 residues: CASSTGTGTYGYTF. In nucleotides, the CDR3 is TGTGCCAGTAGCACCGGGACAGGGACCTATGGCTACACCTTC.

This sequence joins TRBV5-1 and TRBJ2-5; D possibly corresponds to TRBD2 (5 bases). Trimming removed 5 bases from V and 9 bases from J, with 17 bases in between. The CDR3 is made up of 13 amino acids. Germline assignment: CDR1 SGHRS and CDR2 YFSETQ. CDR3 DNA sequence: TGCGCCAGCAGGTCTGAGGAGCTAGCTCCCCAGTACTTC. It encodes CASRSEELAPQYF.

The V and J genes are TRBV2 and TRBJ1-5, with a weak D call TRBD1 (5 bases). The CDR3 runs to 14 residues. Germline V gives CDR1 SNHLY, CDR2 FYNNEI. V lost 0 bases and J lost 7, with 10 bases in between. The DNA for the CDR3 is TGTGCCAGCAGTGAAGCGCGCGGGGGACAGCCCCAGCATTTT. Its translation is CASSEARGGQPQHF. Based on the CDR3 plus reference TRBV2 and TRBJ1-5, the full variable domain is EPEVTQTPSHQVTQMGQEVILRCVPISNHLYFYWYRQILGQKVEFLVSFYNNEISEKSEIFDDQFSVERPDGSNFTLKIRSTKLEDSAMYFCASSEARGGQPQHFGDGTRLSIL.

This rearrangement joins TRBV7-9 to TRBJ1-2; D remains unclear. The CDR3 covers 15 residues. Germline assignment: CDR1 SEHNR and CDR2 FQNEAQ (reference sequence). Between the trimmed V and J ends, which lost 2 bases and 3 bases, there was a span of 13 bases. Written as DNA, the CDR3 is TGTGCCAGCAGCTTATCCTCCCGGCGGCACTATGGCTACACCTTC. This sequence encodes CASSLSSRRHYGYTF.

J is TRBJ1-1 and V is TRBV19; TRBD1 aligns across 7 bases. The CDR3 length is 18 residues. The germline V gene encodes CDR1 LNHDA and CDR2 SQIVND (reference sequence). Losses at the gene ends were 3 bases for V and 2 bases for J; bases not matched to a gene: 15. The CDR3 bases are TGTGCCAGTAGTATGGCGACTTATCTGGGACAGCCTAACACTGAAGCTTTCTTT. This codes for CASSMATYLGQPNTEAFF.

The chain recombines TRBV6-1 with TRBJ1-1; the D is unclear. The CDR3 sequence is 14 residues long. The V and J ends lost 6 bases and 1 base respectively, with 12 bases between them. CDR1 and CDR2 from the germline V gene are MNHNS and SASEGT. The CDR3 sequence is CASSPRARNTEAFF. The CDR3 DNA is TGTGCCAGCAGCCCGAGAGCGCGGAACACTGAAGCTTTCTTT.

The rearrangement joins TRBV27 to TRBJ1-4; D is possibly TRBD1 (6 bases). Germline V gives CDR1 MNHEY, CDR2 SMNVEV (reference sequence). The CDR3 length is 18 residues. Trimming left V 1 base short and J 2 bases short, with 17 bases between. CDR3 sequence reads: CASSLWRQGLGTNEKLFF. The CDR3, as DNA: TGTGCCAGCAGTTTATGGCGGCAGGGGTTGGGTACTAATGAAAAACTGTTTTTT.

This clone was detected a few times. This sequence joins TRBV12-3 or TRBV12-4 and TRBJ1-2; D remains unclear. Trimming removed 2 bases from V and 7 bases from J, with 5 bases in between. The CDR3 extends over 11 amino acids. CDR3 region: CASSLRGGYTF. Here the CDR3 DNA reads TGTGCCAGCAGTTTACGAGGTGGCTACACCTTC.

The V call is TRBV7-6, the J call TRBJ2-1; maybe TRBD2 (6 bases). Trimming took 1 base from V and 0 from J, leaving 7 bases between them. CDR1 and CDR2 (germline): SGHVS, FNYEAQ. CDR3 length: 15 amino acids. The CDR3 region is CASSLDGSSYNEQFF. The CDR3 DNA reads as TGTGCCAGCAGCTTAGACGGGAGCTCCTACAATGAGCAGTTCTTC.

The chain recombines TRBV5-4 with TRBJ2-3; no clear D. There are 12 residues in the CDR3. From germline, CDR1 is SGHNT and CDR2 YYREEE (reference sequence). Trimming removed 1 base at V and 6 bases at J, with 6 bases between. The CDR3 sequence: CASSLSRDTQYF. The CDR3 coding sequence is TGTGCCAGCAGCTTGTCTCGGGATACGCAGTATTTT.

A single count supports this clone. V usage is TRBV2 and J usage is TRBJ1-6, with D unresolved. In germline, CDR1 is SNHLY, CDR2 FYNNEI. The CDR3 runs 16 residues. Trimming took off 3 bases at V and 0 bases at J, with 9 bases between the two ends. The CDR3 sequence: CASSDAGSSYNSPLHF. CDR3 sequence (DNA): TGTGCCAGCAGTGATGCGGGGAGCTCCTATAATTCACCCCTCCACTTT.

This clone was observed many times. V and J are TRBV18 and TRBJ1-5, with D possibly matching TRBD1 (6 bases). Trimming shortened V by 8 bases and J by 3 bases, and 14 bases separated the two germline ends. The germline CDR1 and CDR2 sequences are KGHSH and LQKENI. The CDR3 covers 14 residues. DNA for the CDR3: TGTGCCAGCGCTACCGGGACACTCAATCAGCCCCAGCATTTT. It is translated as CASATGTLNQPQHF.

The rearrangement uses TRBV5-5 and TRBJ2-5; 8 bases agree with TRBD2. Germline V CDR1 and CDR2: SGHKS, YYEKEE (reference sequence). V lost 0 bases, J lost 4 bases, and 8 bases stayed unmatched. CDR3 size: 16 residues. For the CDR3, the DNA is TGTGCCAGCAGCTTGGTTTCCCCGGGAGGGCTAGAGACCCAGTACTTC. This gives the protein CASSLVSPGGLETQYF.